This T cell receptor beta chain stems from a study of CD8 T cells in Susac syndrome. Germline V gene sequence: CDR1 MNHEY, CDR2 SMNVEV (reference sequence). The CDR3 consists of 15 residues. V gave up 6 bases and J gave up 1 base; unmatched junction bases: 9. About 0.5 to 1 ug RNA was reverse transcribed with random hexamers. TCRdb ran MiXCR on the immunoSEQ multiplex PCR reads and lists one entry per CDR3 protein. The sample lists around 56,000 distinct CDR3 sequences, approximately 90% seen once, with 0.15% to 0.25% in the top ten. Sequenced material: CD8+ T cells from PBMCs. The V gene is TRBV27, the J gene TRBJ2-7; 7 nucleotides align to TRBD1. This TCR was sampled from a human donor in good health. This CDR3 is CASSPSPGQSYEQYF. The CDR3 nucleotides read TGTGCCAGCAGCCCAAGCCCGGGACAGTCCTACGAGCAGTACTTC.